This TCR beta chain was sequenced during a study of PD-1 blockade in classical Hodgkin lymphoma. Study context: It was nivolumab at 3 mg/kg, given intravenously every 2 weeks, that patients received. Study-wide findings and caveats: What caused the repertoire differences, perhaps disease activity or prior therapy, remains undefined.

Libraries were prepared by immunoSEQ multiplex PCR; TCRdb keeps only in-frame clonotypes and omits some of them. The sample consists of about 16,000 clones, around 85% of them appearing once. Germline-derived CDR1 and CDR2 are SGHTA and FQGTGA. With 2 bases removed from V and 2 bases from J, the gap between germline ends came to 12 bases. The CDR3 spans 16 residues. Every one of the patients relapsed after autologous stem cell transplantation (brentuximab vedotin exposure was variable). Magnetic depletion of unwanted cells isolated CD4+ T cells from thawed PBMCs. This clone was observed a handful of times. Its specificity is not known.

The material was CD4+ T cells from blood, obtained at baseline. This chain uses TRBV7-3 with TRBJ2-2; D is unclear. The clonotype was recovered from a human donor with classical Hodgkin lymphoma. This chain's CDR3 is CASSLRVTLNTGELFF. The CDR3 DNA follows: TGTGCCAGCAGCTTACGGGTGACGCTCAACACCGGGGAGCTGTTTTTT.